One and the same sample provided the 3 T cell receptor beta chains below, sequenced in a study of T cell responses to AZD1222 COVID-19 vaccine. Sequenced by immunoSEQ multiplex PCR; TCRdb stores in-frame clones only, minus some. The sample yields around 100,000 clones, 65% to 85% seen once. Sequencing was performed on peripheral blood, taken on day 0 of AZD1222 vaccination. The source of these receptors is an adult in good health.

This chain connects TRBV24-1 to TRBJ2-7; TRBD2 matches 8 bases. This CDR3 spans 12 amino acids. Germline V gene sequence: CDR1 KGHDR, CDR2 SFDVKD. V dropped 9 bases and J dropped 5; count of bases not matched to a gene: 5. CDR3 protein: CATAGGMDEQYF. DNA of the CDR3: TGTGCCACCGCGGGGGGCATGGACGAGCAGTACTTC.

V gene TRBV2 combines with J gene TRBJ1-6, with D unresolved. This CDR3 is built from 12 residues. Germline V gives CDR1 SNHLY, CDR2 FYNNEI. Trimming pared 6 bases from V and 10 bases from J, leaving 10 bases between. For the CDR3, the DNA is TGTGCCAGCAGGGGCGTCGGGTCACCCCTCCACTTT. Residues: CASRGVGSPLHF. Looking up the rest from reference TRBV2 and TRBJ1-6 gives the full variable domain: EPEVTQTPSHQVTQMGQEVILRCVPISNHLYFYWYRQILGQKVEFLVSFYNNEISEKSEIFDDQFSVERPDGSNFTLKIRSTKLEDSAMYFCASRGVGSPLHFGNGTRLTVT.

The V gene is TRBV28, the J gene TRBJ2-7; maybe TRBD1 (6 bases). V was pared by 2 bases and J by 6 bases, with 8 bases between. Germline-derived CDR1 and CDR2 are MDHEN and SYDVKM. The CDR3 is 12 amino acids. CDR3 sequence: CASSLGTSEQYF. The CDR3, as DNA: TGTGCCAGCAGTTTAGGGACAAGCGAGCAGTACTTC.